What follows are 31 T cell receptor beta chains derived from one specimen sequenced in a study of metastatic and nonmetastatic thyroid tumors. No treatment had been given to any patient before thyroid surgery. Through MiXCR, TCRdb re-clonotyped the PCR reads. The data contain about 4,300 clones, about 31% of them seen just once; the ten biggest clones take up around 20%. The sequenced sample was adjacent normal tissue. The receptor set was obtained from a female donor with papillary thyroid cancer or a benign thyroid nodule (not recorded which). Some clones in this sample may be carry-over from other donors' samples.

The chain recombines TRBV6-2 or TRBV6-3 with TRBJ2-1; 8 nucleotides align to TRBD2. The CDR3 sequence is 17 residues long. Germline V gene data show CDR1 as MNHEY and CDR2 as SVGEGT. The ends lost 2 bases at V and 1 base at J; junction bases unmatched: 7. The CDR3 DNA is TGTGCCAGCAGTTACCCCGGGGGGGAGTGGTCCTACAATGAGCAGTTCTTC. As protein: CASSYPGGEWSYNEQFF.

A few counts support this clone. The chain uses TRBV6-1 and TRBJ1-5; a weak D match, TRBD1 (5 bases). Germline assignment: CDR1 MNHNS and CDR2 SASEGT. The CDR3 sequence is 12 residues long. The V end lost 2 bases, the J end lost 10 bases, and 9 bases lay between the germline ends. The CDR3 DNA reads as TGTGCCAGCAGTGAATCGGGGGGACCCCAGCATTTT. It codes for CASSESGGPQHF.

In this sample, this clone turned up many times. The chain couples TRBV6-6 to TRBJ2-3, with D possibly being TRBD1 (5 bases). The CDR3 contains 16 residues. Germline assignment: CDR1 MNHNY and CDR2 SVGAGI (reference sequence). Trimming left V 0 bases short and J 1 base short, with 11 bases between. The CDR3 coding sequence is TGTGCCAGCAGTTACTCACCATCGACAGGCACAGATACGCAGTATTTT. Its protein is CASSYSPSTGTDTQYF.

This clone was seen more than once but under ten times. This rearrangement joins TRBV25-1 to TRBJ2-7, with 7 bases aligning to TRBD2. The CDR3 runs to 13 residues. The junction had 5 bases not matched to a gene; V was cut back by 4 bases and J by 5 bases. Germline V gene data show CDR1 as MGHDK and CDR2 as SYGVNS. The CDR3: CASSVSGGNEQYF. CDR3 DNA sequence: TGTGCCAGCAGTGTTTCGGGGGGAAACGAGCAGTACTTC.

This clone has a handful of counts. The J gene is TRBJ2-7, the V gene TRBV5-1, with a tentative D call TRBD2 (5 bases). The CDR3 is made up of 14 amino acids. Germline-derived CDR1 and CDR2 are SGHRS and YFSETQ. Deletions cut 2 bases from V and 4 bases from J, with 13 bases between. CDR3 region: CASSLVLGGYEQYF. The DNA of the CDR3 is TGCGCCAGCAGCTTAGTACTAGGCGGGTACGAGCAGTACTTC.

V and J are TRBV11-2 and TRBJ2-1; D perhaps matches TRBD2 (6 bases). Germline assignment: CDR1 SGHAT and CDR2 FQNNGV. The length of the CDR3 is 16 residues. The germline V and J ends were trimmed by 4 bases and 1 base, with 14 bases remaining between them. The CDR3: CASSSILAGSYNEQFF. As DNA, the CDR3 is TGTGCCAGCAGCTCGATACTAGCAGGTTCCTACAATGAGCAGTTCTTC. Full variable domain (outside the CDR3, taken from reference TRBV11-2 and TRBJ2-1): EAGVAQSPRYKIIEKRQSVAFWCNPISGHATLYWYQQILGQGPKLLIQFQNNGVVDDSQLPKDRFSAERLKGVDSTLKIQPAKLEDSAVYLCASSSILAGSYNEQFFGPGTRLTVL.

CDR3 protein: CASSSGSFNEQFF. In DNA, the CDR3 is TGCGCCAGCAGTAGCGGGAGTTTCAATGAGCAGTTCTTC. The J gene is TRBJ2-1, the V gene TRBV5-1; 9 bases agree with TRBD2. In germline, CDR1 is SGHRS, CDR2 YFSETQ. Trimming at V came to 5 bases and at J to 6 bases, leaving 3 bases not matched to a gene. This CDR3 has 13 amino acids. Based on the CDR3 plus reference TRBV5-1 and TRBJ2-1, the full variable domain is KAGVTQTPRYLIKTRGQQVTLSCSPISGHRSVSWYQQTPGQGLQFLFEYFSETQRNKGNFPGRFSGRQFSNSRSEMNVSTLELGDSALYLCASSSGSFNEQFFGPGTRLTVL.

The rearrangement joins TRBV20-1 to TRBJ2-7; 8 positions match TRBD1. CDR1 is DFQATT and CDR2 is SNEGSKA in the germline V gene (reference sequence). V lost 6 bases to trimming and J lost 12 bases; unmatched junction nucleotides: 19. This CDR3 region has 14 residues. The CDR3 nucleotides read TGCAGTGCAAGCTTAGGACAGGGCTCCTACGACCCGTACTTC. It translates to CSASLGQGSYDPYF.

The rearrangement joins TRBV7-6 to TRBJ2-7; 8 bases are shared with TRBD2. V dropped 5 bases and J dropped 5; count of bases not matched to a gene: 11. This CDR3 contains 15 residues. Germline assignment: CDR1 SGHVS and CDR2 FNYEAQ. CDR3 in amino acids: CASSARPGGRDEQYF. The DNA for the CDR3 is TGTGCCAGCAGCGCGCGGCCGGGGGGGCGAGACGAGCAGTACTTC.

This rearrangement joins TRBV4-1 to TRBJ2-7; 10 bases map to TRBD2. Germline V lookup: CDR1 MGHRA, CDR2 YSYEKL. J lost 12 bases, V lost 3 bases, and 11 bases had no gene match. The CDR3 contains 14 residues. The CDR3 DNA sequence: TGCGCCAGCAGCCAGGTAGCGGGGGGCTTCGGGCTGTACTTC. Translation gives CASSQVAGGFGLYF.

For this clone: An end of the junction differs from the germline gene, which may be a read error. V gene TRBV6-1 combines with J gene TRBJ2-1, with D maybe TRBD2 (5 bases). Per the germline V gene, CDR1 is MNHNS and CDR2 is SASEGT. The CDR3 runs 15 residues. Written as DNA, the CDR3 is TGTGCCAGCAGTCGGACTGAGCCGTCCTACAATGTGCAGTTCTTC. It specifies CASSRTEPSYNVQFF.

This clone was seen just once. The CDR3 spells CASSPSTDSSGHYNEQFF. DNA for the CDR3: TGCGCCAGCAGCCCATCGACAGATTCTAGCGGTCATTACAATGAGCAGTTCTTC. V usage is TRBV5-1 and J usage is TRBJ2-1; 7 nucleotides match TRBD2. The CDR3 length is 18 residues. V trimming: 4 bases; J trimming: 4 bases; junction bases outside the gene matches: 17. The V gene's germline CDR1 is SGHRS and CDR2 YFSETQ.

The CDR3 nucleotides are TGTGCCAGCAGTGTTTCTGGCGGTGCCTACGAGCAGTACGTC. This gives the protein CASSVSGGAYEQYV. The chain recombines TRBV6-1 with TRBJ2-7; D call uncertain. Trimming stripped 4 bases from V and 2 bases from J, with 12 bases between. Germline-derived CDR1 and CDR2 are MNHNS and SASEGT. This CDR3 is built from 14 residues.

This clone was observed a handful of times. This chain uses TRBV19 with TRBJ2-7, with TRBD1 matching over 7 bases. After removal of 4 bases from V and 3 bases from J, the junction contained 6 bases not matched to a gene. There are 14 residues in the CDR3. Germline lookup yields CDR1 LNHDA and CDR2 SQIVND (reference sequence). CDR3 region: CASSKGTAIYEQYF. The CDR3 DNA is TGTGCCAGTAGTAAAGGGACAGCCATCTACGAGCAGTACTTC.

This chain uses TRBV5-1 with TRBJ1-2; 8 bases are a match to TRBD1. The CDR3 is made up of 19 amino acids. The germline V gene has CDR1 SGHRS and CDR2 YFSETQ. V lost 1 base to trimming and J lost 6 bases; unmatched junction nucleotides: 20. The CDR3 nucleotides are TGCGCCAGCAGCTTGTGGGTCTCGGGCCACAGGGGGTTCCTGGATGGCTACACCTTC. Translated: CASSLWVSGHRGFLDGYTF. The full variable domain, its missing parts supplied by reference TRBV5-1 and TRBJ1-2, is KAGVTQTPRYLIKTRGQQVTLSCSPISGHRSVSWYQQTPGQGLQFLFEYFSETQRNKGNFPGRFSGRQFSNSRSEMNVSTLELGDSALYLCASSLWVSGHRGFLDGYTFGSGTRLTVV.

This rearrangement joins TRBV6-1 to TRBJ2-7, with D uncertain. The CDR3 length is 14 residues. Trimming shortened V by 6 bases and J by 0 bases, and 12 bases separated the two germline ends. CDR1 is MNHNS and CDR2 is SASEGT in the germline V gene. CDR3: CASRTGLLSYEQYF. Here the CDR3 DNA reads TGTGCCAGCAGGACTGGCCTCCTCTCCTACGAGCAGTACTTC.

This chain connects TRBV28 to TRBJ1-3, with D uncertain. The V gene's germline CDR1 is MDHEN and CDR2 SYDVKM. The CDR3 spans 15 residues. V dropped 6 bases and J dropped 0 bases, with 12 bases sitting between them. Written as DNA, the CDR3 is TGTGCCAGCAGCTTAGAAGGCCGCTCTGGAAACACCATATATTTT. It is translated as CASSLEGRSGNTIYF.

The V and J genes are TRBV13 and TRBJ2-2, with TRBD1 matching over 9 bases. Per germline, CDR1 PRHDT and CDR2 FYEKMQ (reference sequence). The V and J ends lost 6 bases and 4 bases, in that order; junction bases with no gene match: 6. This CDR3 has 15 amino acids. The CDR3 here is CASSRGQGLTGELFF. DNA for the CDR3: TGTGCCAGCAGTCGGGGACAGGGCCTCACCGGGGAGCTGTTTTTT.

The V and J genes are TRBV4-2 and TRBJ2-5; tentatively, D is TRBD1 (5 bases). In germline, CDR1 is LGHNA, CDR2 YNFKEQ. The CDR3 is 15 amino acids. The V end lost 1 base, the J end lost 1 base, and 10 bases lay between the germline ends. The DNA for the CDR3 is TGTGCCAGCAGCCAAGCCGAAGGGGTCCAAGAGACCCAGTACTTC. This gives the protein CASSQAEGVQETQYF.

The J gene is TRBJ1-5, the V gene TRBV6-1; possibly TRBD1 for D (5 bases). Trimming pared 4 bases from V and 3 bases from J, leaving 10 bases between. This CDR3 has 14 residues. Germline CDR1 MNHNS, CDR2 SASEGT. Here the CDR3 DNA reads TGTGCCAGCAGTGGAGGGGCTTTCAATCAGCCCCAGCATTTT. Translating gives CASSGGAFNQPQHF.

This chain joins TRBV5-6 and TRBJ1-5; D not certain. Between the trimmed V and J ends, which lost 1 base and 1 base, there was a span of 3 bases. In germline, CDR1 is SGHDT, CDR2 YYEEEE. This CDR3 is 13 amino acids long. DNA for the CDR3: TGTGCCAGCAGCTTGAGGAGCAATCAGCCCCAGCATTTT. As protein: CASSLRSNQPQHF.

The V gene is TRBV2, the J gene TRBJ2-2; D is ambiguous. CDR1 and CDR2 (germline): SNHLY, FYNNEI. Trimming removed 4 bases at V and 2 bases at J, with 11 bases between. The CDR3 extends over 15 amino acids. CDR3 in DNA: TGTGCCAGCAGTGGACTGAGATCCAACACCGGGGAGCTGTTTTTT. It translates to CASSGLRSNTGELFF. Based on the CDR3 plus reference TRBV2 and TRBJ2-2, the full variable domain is EPEVTQTPSHQVTQMGQEVILRCVPISNHLYFYWYRQILGQKVEFLVSFYNNEISEKSEIFDDQFSVERPDGSNFTLKIRSTKLEDSAMYFCASSGLRSNTGELFFGEGSRLTVL.

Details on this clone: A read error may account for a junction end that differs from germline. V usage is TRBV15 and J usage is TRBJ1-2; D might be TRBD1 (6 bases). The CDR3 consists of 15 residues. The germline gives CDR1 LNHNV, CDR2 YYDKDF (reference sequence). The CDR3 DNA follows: TGTACCACCAGCCACGAGGGGGGGCGCGGGTATGGCTACACCTTC. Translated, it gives CTTSHEGGRGYGYTF.

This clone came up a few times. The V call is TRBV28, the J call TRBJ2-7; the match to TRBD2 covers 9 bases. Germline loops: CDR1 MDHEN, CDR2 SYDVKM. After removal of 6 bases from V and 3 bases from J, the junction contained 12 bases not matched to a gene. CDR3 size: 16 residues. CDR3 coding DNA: TGTGCCAGCAGGCCACCGGGACTAGCAGCCGGCTACGAGCAGTACTTC. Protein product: CASRPPGLAAGYEQYF.

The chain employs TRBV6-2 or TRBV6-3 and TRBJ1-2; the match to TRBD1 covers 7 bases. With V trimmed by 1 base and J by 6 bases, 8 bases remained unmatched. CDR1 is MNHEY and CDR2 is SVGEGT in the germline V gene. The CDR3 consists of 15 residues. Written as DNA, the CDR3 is TGTGCCAGCAGTTACTTCGACGGGACAGTCGATGGCTACACCTTC. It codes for CASSYFDGTVDGYTF.

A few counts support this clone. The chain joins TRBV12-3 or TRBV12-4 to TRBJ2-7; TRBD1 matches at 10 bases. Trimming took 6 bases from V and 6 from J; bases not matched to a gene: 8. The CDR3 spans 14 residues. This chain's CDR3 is CASSRQGAYGEQYF. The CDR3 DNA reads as TGTGCCAGCAGCCGACAGGGGGCCTATGGCGAGCAGTACTTC.

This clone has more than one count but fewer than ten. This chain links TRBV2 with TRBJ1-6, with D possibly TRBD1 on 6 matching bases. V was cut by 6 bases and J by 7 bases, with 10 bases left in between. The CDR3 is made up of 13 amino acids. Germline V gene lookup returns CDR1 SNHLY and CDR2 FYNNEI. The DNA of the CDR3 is TGTGCCAGCAGCCTGGACAGAAATTCACCCCTCCACTTT. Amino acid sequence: CASSLDRNSPLHF.

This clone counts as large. The CDR3 DNA reads as TGTGCCAGTAGTTTCCTTCCCGGGACACTTAGGTTGGGCTATGGCTACACCTTC. Translated, it gives CASSFLPGTLRLGYGYTF. J is TRBJ1-2 and V is TRBV19; possibly TRBD1 for D (6 bases). There are 18 residues in the CDR3. V was trimmed by 5 bases and J by 4 bases, leaving 26 bases between them. CDR1 and CDR2 from the germline V gene are LNHDA and SQIVND (reference sequence).

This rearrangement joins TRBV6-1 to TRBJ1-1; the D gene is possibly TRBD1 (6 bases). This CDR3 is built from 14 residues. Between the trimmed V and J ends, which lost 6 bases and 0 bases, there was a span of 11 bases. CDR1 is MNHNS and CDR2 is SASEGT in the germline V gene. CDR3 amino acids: CASSYGGLNTEAFF. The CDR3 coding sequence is TGTGCCAGCAGCTACGGGGGCTTGAACACTGAAGCTTTCTTT.

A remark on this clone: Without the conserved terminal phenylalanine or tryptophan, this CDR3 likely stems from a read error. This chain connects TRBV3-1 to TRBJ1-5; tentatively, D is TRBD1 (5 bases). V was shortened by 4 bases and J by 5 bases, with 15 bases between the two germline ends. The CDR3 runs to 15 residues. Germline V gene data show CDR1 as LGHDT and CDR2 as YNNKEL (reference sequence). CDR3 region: CASSPGRGPHQPQHN. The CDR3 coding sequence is TGTGCCAGCAGCCCCGGGAGGGGCCCTCATCAGCCCCAGCATAAT.

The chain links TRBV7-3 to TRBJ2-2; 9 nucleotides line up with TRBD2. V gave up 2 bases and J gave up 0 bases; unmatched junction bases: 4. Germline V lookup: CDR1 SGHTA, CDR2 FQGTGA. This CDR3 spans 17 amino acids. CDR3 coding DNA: TGTGCCAGCAGCTTACCAGCGGGAGGCCCGAACACCGGGGAGCTGTTTTTT. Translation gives CASSLPAGGPNTGELFF.